This T cell receptor beta chain was found in a study of cytomegalovirus exposure and HLA in healthy donors. The wider study: It was reported in a later analysis that the 90 to 150 validation repertoires used the same platform as the 650 to 800 first-cohort repertoires. Overall study results and limits: There were some public TCRs occurring in many donors, but most TCR sequences were rare. The study labeled around 160 TCR beta chains cytomegalovirus-associated.

The data were produced by immunoSEQ multiplex PCR, yet TCRdb's version contains in-frame clones alone and is incomplete. In the table there are about 180,000 clones, less than 85% of which are singletons. Germline V gives CDR1 SNHLY, CDR2 FYNNEI. The CDR3 is 11 residues long. Losses at the gene ends were 6 bases for V and 7 bases for J; bases not matched to a gene: 1. To note about this clone: Antigen specificity is unknown.

Among the 100 to 150 subjects of the validation cohort, separate from the approximately 700-subject first cohort, were the donors. The sample consisted of PBMCs. The TCR was taken from a man in his late teens or twenties in good health and CMV-seropositive. V and J are TRBV2 and TRBJ2-5, with 8 positions matching TRBD2. CDR3 sequence: CASRAGATQYF. The DNA for the CDR3 is TGTGCCAGCAGAGCGGGAGCGACCCAGTACTTC.